A single T cell receptor beta chain is shown here with its context. Its antigen has not been determined. No clone much larger than this one lies a single base away; base qualities are absent. The entry originates in a study of control samples from healthy donors and cancer patients (dated by TCRdb to 2018 to 2021). To prepare the library, the immunoSEQ multiplex PCR assay was applied. TCRdb mirrors the immuneACCESS table, restricted to in-frame sequences. Some clones are absent from its copies; in checked studies, under half trace to an unresolved V gene, and the reason for the others is unknown. This sample comprises 150,000 to 200,000 clones, about 94% of them detected only once. The ten largest clones represent under 8.5% of the sample. The receptor's source is a woman aged 40 to 49 in good health. The specimen sequenced was blood.

The DNA reads TGTGCCAGCAGCATACTGGACAGGGGACTTGCTTTCTTT. It is translated as CASSILDRGLAFF. Recombination joined TRBV9 with TRBJ1-1; TRBD1 lines up with 9 middle nucleotides. The CDR3 sequence holds 13 residues, the cysteine and phenylalanine included. Here the CDR3 DNA is all that survives: 39 bases in frame from base 1. According to the germline V gene, CDR1 reads SGDLS and CDR2 reads YYNGEE. Ends trimmed: V by 4 bases, J by 11 bases; bases unmatched to a gene: 9.